The rows below give T cell receptor beta chains drawn from one sample of a study of molecular identifiers for immune sequencing clone quantification. TCRdb re-analysed the PCR reads in MiXCR, keeping a single row per CDR3 protein. Among more than 450,000 distinct CDR3 sequences listed, over 20% were seen once. The sample was naive CD8+ T cells from blood, with Jurkat cell RNA spiked in. The origin of the receptors is a human donor in good health. Some libraries in this study had Jurkat cell RNA spiked in. Each CDR3 is given with its conserved first and last residue. A D gene is named only where the DNA matches it firmly. Not every row has a clone size; where given, it reads once, few, many or a size class.

D	size	V	J	CDR3	DNA
TRBD2	many	TRBV9	TRBJ2-3	CASSVSGGARADTQYF	TGTGCCAGCAGCGTTAGCGGGGGGGCCCGGGCAGATACGCAGTATTTT
-	few	TRBV6-2/TRBV6-3	TRBJ1-2	CASSYPTRGGGNYGYTF	TGTGCCAGCAGTTACCCAACCCGAGGAGGGGGGAACTATGGCTACACCTTC
TRBD1	few	TRBV6-6	TRBJ1-1	CASSPSQGALGTEAFF	TGTGCCAGCAGTCCTTCCCAGGGGGCCCTAGGAACTGAAGCTTTCTTT
-	-	TRBV7-9	TRBJ2-2	CASTGPRGDTGELFF	TGTGCCAGCACCGGGCCCCGGGGCGACACCGGGGAGCTGTTTTTT
TRBD2	many	TRBV27	TRBJ2-1	CASRSSGGYNEQFF	TGTGCCAGCAGGTCTAGCGGGGGTTACAATGAGCAGTTCTTC
TRBD1	-	TRBV3-1	TRBJ1-1	CASRPLTGTGEAFF	TGTGCCAGCCGCCCCTTAACCGGGACAGGAGAAGCTTTCTTT
-	-	TRBV19	TRBJ2-1	CASSIDEFSGAYNEQFF	TGTGCCAGTAGTATAGATGAGTTCAGCGGCGCCTACAATGAGCAGTTCTTC
TRBD1	-	TRBV3-1	TRBJ1-1	CAGRRTGLNTEAFF	TGTGCCGGCAGGAGGACAGGGCTGAACACTGAAGCTTTCTTT
-	few	TRBV9	TRBJ2-1	CASSAGAPGNEQFF	TGTGCCAGCAGCGCCGGGGCCCCGGGAAATGAGCAGTTCTTC
-	-	TRBV2	TRBJ2-7	CASSESVHEQYF	TGTGCCAGCAGTGAAAGTGTTCACGAGCAGTACTTC
-	many	TRBV19	TRBJ1-1	CASSIDGMNTEAFF	TGTGCCAGTAGTATCGACGGAATGAACACTGAAGCTTTCTTT
TRBD1	many	TRBV19	TRBJ2-7	CASSPGTGYEQYF	TGTGCCAGCAGCCCGGGGACAGGATACGAGCAGTACTTC
-	few	TRBV6-5	TRBJ1-1	CASSYHPGELNTEAFF	TGTGCCAGCAGTTACCATCCAGGGGAGTTGAACACTGAAGCTTTCTTT
-	-	TRBV27	TRBJ1-1	CASSLQGPGTEAFF	TGTGCCAGCAGTTTACAGGGCCCTGGGACTGAAGCTTTCTTT
-	few	TRBV4-3	TRBJ2-7	CASSRDRGRTGEQYF	TGCGCCAGCAGCCGAGATCGGGGGCGTACGGGCGAGCAGTACTTC
-	many	TRBV7-2	TRBJ1-1	CASSPDSGSRGAFF	TGTGCCAGCAGCCCGGACTCGGGCTCCCGGGGCGCTTTCTTT
-	-	TRBV27	TRBJ2-2	CASSFGVGELFF	TGTGCCAGCAGTTTTGGGGTCGGGGAGCTGTTTTTT
TRBD1	-	TRBV4-2	TRBJ1-5	CASSLSTGEGNQPQHF	TGTGCCAGCAGCCTATCAACAGGGGAGGGCAATCAGCCCCAGCATTTT
TRBD2	-	TRBV28	TRBJ2-3	CASRTEPGGTDTQYF	TGTGCCAGCAGAACAGAGCCCGGGGGGACAGATACGCAGTATTTT
-	many	TRBV7-2	TRBJ2-1	CASSLIGPGEQFF	TGTGCCAGCAGCTTAATTGGACCTGGGGAGCAGTTCTTC
TRBD2	many	TRBV3-1	TRBJ2-7	CASSPSSGSAYEQYF	TGTGCCAGCAGCCCCTCTAGCGGGTCTGCCTACGAGCAGTACTTC